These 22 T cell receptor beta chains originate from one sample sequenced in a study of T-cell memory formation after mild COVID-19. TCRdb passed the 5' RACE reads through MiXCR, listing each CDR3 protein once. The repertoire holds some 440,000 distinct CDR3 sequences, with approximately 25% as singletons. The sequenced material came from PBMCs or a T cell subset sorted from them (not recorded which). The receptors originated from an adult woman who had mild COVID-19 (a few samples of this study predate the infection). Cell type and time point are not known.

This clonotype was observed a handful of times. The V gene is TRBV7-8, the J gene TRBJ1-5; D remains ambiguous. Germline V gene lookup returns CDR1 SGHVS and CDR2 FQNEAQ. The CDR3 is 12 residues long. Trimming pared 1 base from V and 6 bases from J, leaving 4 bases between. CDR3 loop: CASSLGLQPQHF. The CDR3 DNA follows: TGTGCCAGCAGCTTAGGGCTTCAGCCCCAGCATTTT.

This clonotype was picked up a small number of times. CDR3 sequence reads: CSASIERGGDTQYF. CDR3 coding DNA: TGCAGTGCTAGTATCGAGCGGGGGGGAGATACGCAGTATTTT. The chain links TRBV20-1 to TRBJ2-3, with 10 bases that match TRBD2. From germline, CDR1 is DFQATT and CDR2 SNEGSKA (reference sequence). The J segment lost 5 bases and the V segment lost 3 bases, leaving 5 bases of the junction unmatched. The CDR3 is made up of 14 amino acids.

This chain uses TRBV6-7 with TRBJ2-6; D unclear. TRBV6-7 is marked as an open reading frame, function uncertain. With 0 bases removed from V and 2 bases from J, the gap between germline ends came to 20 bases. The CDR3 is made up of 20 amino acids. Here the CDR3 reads CASSYSMSQAVDPGANVLTF. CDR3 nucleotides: TGTGCCAGCAGTTACTCGATGTCCCAGGCGGTCGACCCTGGGGCCAACGTCCTGACTTTC.

The CDR3 DNA sequence: TGTGCCAGCAGCTCGTGGACTAGCGGGAGCCGTCACATTCAGTACTTC. It specifies CASSSWTSGSRHIQYF. The chain carries TRBV11-3 and TRBJ2-4; 13 nucleotides line up with TRBD2. This CDR3 has 16 residues. CDR1 is SGHNT and CDR2 is YENEEA in the germline V gene. Trimming removed 4 bases from V and 8 bases from J; junction bases left unmatched: 8.

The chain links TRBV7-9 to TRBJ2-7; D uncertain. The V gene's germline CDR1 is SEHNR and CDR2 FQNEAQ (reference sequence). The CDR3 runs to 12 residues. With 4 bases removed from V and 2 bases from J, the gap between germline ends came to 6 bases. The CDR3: CASSSRPYEQYF. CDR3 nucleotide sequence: TGTGCCAGCAGCTCCCGTCCCTACGAGCAGTACTTC.

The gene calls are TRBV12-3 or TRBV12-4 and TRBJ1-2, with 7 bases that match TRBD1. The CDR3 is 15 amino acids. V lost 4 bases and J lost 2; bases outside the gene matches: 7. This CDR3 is CASSSRGAGNYGYTF. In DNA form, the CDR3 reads TGTGCCAGCAGTTCCAGGGGGGCTGGGAACTATGGCTACACCTTC.

Here the CDR3 DNA reads TGTGCCAGCAGTCGGACAGGGAGGTCAAAACTGTTTTTT. Residues: CASSRTGRSKLFF. This chain connects TRBV6-5 to TRBJ1-4, with 8 bases lining up with TRBD1. The germline CDR1 and CDR2 sequences are MNHEY and SVGAGI. The CDR3 has 13 amino acids. Trimming at V came to 5 bases and at J to 10 bases, leaving 6 bases not matched to a gene.

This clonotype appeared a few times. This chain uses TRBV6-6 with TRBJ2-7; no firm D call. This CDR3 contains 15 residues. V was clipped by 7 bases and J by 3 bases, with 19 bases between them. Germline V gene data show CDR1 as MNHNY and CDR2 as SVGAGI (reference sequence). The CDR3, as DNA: TGTGCCAGCATCTACACCCCCCTATTAGGCTACGAGCAGTACTTC. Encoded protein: CASIYTPLLGYEQYF.

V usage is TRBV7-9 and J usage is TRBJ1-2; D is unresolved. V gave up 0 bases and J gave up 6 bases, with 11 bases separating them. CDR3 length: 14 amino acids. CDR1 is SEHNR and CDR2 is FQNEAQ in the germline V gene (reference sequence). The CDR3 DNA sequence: TGTGCCAGCAGCTTAGCGGGTGGCCCCAATGGCTACACCTTC. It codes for CASSLAGGPNGYTF.

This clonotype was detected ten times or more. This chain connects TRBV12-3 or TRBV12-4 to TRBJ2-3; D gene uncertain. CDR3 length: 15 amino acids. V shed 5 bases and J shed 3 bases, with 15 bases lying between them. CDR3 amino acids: CASSPDPRSTDTQYF. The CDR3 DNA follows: TGTGCCAGCAGTCCCGATCCCAGAAGTACAGATACGCAGTATTTT.

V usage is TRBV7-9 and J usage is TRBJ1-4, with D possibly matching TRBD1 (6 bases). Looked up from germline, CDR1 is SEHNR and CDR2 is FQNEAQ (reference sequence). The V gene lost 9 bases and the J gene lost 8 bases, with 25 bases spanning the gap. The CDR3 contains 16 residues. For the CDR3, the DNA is TGTGCCAGTGGCGCCGCCCAGGGGCCTGGGCCAGAAAAACTGTTTTTT. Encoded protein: CASGAAQGPGPEKLFF.

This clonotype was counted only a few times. The CDR3 loop is CASPGGVTGANVLTF. For the CDR3, the DNA is TGTGCCAGCCCCGGAGGGGTAACTGGGGCCAACGTCCTGACTTTC. The V gene is TRBV6-2 or TRBV6-3, the J gene TRBJ2-6; possible D gene TRBD2, 6 bases. The V gene lost 8 bases and the J gene lost 2 bases, with 13 bases spanning the gap. The CDR3 is made up of 15 amino acids. Germline loops: CDR1 MNHEY, CDR2 SVGEGT.

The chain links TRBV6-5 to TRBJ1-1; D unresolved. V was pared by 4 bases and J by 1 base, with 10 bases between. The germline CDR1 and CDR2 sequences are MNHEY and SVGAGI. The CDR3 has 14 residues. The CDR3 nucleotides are TGTGCCAGCAGTTCTACAGTTCCGAACACTGAAGCTTTCTTT. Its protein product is CASSSTVPNTEAFF.

The CDR3 region is CASSLNGQNYGYTF. The CDR3 nucleotides are TGTGCCAGCAGCTTGAATGGACAGAACTATGGCTACACCTTC. This rearrangement joins TRBV5-6 to TRBJ1-2, with D possibly TRBD1 on 6 matching bases. The V gene's germline CDR1 is SGHDT and CDR2 YYEEEE. Between the trimmed V and J ends, which lost 1 base and 2 bases, there was a span of 9 bases. CDR3 size: 14 residues. Full variable domain (missing parts from reference TRBV5-6 and TRBJ1-2): DAGVTQSPTHLIKTRGQQVTLRCSPKSGHDTVSWYQQALGQGPQFIFQYYEEEERQRGNFPDRFSGHQFPNYSSELNVNALLLGDSALYLCASSLNGQNYGYTFGSGTRLTVV.

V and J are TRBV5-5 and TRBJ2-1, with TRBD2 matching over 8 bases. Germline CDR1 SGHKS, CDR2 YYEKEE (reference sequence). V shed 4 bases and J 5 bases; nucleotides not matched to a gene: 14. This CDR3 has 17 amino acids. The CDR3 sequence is CASSGFVGAGGNNEQFF. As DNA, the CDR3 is TGTGCCAGCAGCGGATTCGTGGGTGCGGGAGGCAACAATGAGCAGTTCTTC.

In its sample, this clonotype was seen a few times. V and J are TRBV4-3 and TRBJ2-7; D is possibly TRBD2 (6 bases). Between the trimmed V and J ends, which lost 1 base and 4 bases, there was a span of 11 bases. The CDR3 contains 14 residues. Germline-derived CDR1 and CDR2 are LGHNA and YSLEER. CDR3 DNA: TGCGCCAGCAGCCAAGGGAGGGGCACGTACGAGCAGTACTTC. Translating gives CASSQGRGTYEQYF.

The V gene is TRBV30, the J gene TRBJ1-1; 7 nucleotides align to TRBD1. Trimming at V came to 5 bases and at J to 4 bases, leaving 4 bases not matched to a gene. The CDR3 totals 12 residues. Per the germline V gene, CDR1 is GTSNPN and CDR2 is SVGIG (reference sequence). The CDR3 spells CAWDREGTEAFF. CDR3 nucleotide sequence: TGTGCCTGGGACAGGGAGGGCACTGAAGCTTTCTTT.

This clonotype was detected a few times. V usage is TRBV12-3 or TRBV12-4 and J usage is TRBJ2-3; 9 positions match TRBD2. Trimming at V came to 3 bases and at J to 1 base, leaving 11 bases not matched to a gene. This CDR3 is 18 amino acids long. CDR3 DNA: TGTGCCAGCAGTTTGCATAGCGGGAGAGGTCCGGGCACAGATACGCAGTATTTT. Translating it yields CASSLHSGRGPGTDTQYF.

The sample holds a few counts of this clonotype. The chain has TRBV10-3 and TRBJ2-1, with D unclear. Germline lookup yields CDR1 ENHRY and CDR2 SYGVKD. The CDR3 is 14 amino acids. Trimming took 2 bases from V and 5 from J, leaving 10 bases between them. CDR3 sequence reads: CAISEPDYDNEQFF. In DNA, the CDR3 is TGTGCCATCAGTGAGCCTGATTATGACAATGAGCAGTTCTTC.

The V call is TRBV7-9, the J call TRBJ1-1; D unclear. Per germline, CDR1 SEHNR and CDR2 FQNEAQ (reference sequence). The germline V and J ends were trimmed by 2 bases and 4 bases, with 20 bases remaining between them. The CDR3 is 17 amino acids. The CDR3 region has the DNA TGTGCCAGCAGCTTAAAATCTCCGAGGAGCCTCGGCACTGAAGCTTTCTTT. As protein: CASSLKSPRSLGTEAFF.

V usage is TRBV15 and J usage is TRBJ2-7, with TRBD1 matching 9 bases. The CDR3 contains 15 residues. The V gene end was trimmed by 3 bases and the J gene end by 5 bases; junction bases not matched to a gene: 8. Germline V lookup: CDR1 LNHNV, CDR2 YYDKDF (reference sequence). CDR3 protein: CATSSYDRGFHEQYF. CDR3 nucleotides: TGTGCCACCAGCAGTTATGACAGGGGGTTCCACGAGCAGTACTTC.

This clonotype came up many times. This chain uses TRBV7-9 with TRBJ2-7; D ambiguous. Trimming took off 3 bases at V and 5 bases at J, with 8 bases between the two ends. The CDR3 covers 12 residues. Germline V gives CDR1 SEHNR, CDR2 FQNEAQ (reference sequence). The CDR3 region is CASSLGLNEQYF. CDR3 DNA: TGTGCCAGCAGCTTGGGTTTAAACGAGCAGTACTTC. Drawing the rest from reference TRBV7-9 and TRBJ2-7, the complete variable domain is DTGVSQNPRHKITKRGQNVTFRCDPISEHNRLYWYRQTLGQGPEFLTYFQNEAQLEKSRLLSDRFSAERPKGSFSTLEIQRTEQGDSAMYLCASSLGLNEQYFGPGTRLTVT.